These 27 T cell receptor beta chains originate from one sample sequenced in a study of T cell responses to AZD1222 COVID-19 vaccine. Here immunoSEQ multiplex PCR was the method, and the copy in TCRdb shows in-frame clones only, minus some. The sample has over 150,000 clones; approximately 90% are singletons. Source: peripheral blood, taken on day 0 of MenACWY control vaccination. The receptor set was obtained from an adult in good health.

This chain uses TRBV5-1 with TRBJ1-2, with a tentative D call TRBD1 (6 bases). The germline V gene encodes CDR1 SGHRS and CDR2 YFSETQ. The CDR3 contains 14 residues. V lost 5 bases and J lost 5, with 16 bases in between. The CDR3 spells CASRPGQSGYGYTF. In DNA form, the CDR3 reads TGCGCCAGCAGACCCGGACAGAGCGGATATGGCTACACCTTC.

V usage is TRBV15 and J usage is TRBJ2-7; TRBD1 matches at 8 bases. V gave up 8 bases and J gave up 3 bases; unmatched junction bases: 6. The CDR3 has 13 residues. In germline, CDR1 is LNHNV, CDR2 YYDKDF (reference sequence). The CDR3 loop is CATGTGLRYEQYF. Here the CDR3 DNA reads TGTGCCACCGGGACAGGTTTACGCTACGAGCAGTACTTC. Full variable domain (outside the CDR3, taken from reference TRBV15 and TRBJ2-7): DAMVIQNPRYQVTQFGKPVTLSCSQTLNHNVMYWYQQKSSQAPKLLFHYYDKDFNNEADTPDNFQSRRPNTSFCFLDIRSPGLGDTAMYLCATGTGLRYEQYFGPGTRLTVT.

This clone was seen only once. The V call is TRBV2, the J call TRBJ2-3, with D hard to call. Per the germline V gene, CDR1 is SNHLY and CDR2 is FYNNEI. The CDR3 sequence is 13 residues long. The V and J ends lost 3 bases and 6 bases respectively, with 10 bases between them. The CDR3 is CASSDSWGDTQYF. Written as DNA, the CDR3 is TGTGCCAGCAGTGACAGTTGGGGTGATACGCAGTATTTT. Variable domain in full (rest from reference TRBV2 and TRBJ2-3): EPEVTQTPSHQVTQMGQEVILRCVPISNHLYFYWYRQILGQKVEFLVSFYNNEISEKSEIFDDQFSVERPDGSNFTLKIRSTKLEDSAMYFCASSDSWGDTQYFGPGTRLTVL.

This CDR3 is CASSPRDTAIFNEKLFF. The DNA of the CDR3 is TGTGCCAGCAGCCCGAGGGACACAGCAATTTTTAATGAAAAACTGTTTTTT. The gene calls are TRBV5-8 and TRBJ1-4, with a tentative D call TRBD1 (6 bases). V was clipped by 4 bases and J by 4 bases, with 20 bases between them. From germline, CDR1 is SGHTS and CDR2 YDEGEE. The CDR3 totals 17 residues.

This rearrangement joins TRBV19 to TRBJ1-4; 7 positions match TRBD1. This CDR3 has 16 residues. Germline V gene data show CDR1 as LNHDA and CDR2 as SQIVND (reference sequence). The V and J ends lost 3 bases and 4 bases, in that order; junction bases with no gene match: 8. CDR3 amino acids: CASSIYRDSFNEKLFF. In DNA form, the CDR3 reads TGTGCCAGTAGTATCTACCGGGACAGCTTTAATGAAAAACTGTTTTTT.

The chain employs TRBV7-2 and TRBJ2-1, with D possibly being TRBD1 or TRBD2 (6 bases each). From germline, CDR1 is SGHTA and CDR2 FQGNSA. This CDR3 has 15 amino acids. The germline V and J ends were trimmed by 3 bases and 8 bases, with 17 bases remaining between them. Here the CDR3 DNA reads TGTGCCAGCAGCTTGTTGGGACTTCAGGGGCATGAGCAGTTCTTC. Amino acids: CASSLLGLQGHEQFF.

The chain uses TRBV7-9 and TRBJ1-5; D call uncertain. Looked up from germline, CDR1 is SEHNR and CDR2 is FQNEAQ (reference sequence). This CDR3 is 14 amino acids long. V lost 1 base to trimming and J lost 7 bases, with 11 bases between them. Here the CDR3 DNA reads TGTGCCAGCAGCTTAGAAGGGTTAGAGCAGCCCCAGCATTTT. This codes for CASSLEGLEQPQHF.

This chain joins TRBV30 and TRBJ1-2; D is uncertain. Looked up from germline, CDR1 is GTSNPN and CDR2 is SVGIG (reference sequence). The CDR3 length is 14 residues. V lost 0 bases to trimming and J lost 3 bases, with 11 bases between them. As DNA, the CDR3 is TGTGCCTGGAGTGTCGGCGGGTCCCACTATGGCTACACCTTC. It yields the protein CAWSVGGSHYGYTF.

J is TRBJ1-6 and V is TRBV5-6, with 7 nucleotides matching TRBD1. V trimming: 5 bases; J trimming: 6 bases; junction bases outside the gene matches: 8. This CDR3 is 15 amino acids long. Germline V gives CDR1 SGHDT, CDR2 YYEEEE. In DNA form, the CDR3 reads TGTGCCAGCAGGGCCAGGGACAGATCTAATTCACCCCTCCACTTT. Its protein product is CASRARDRSNSPLHF.

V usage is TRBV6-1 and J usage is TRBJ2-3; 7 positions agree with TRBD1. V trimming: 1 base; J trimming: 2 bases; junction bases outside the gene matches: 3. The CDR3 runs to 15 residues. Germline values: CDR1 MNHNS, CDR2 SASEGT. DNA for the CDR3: TGTGCCAGCAGTGAAGGGACAGGAAACACAGATACGCAGTATTTT. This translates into CASSEGTGNTDTQYF.

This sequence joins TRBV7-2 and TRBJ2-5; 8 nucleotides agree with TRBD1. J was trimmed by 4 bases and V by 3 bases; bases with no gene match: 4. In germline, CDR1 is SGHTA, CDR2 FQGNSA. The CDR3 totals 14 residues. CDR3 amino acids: CASSFQGAGETQYF. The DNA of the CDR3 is TGTGCCAGCAGCTTTCAGGGGGCAGGAGAGACCCAGTACTTC.

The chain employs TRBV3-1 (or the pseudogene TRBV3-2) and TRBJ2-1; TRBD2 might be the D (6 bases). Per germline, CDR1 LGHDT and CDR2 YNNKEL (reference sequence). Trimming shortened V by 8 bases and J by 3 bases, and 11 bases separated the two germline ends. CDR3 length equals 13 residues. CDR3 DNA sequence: TGTGCCAGCCGGGAGACGGGCTACAATGAGCAGTTCTTC. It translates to CASRETGYNEQFF.

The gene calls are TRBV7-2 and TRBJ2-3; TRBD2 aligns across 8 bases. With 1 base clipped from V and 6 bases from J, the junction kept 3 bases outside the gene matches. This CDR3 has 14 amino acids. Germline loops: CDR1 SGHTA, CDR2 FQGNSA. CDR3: CASSLVAGPDTQYF. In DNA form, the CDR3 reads TGTGCCAGCAGCTTAGTAGCGGGGCCGGATACGCAGTATTTT.

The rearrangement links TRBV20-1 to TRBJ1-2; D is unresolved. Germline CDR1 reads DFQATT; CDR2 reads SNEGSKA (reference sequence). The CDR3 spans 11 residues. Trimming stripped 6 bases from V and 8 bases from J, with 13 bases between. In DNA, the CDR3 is TGCAGTGCCCTCGTCCCGCCGGGCTACACCTTC. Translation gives CSALVPPGYTF.

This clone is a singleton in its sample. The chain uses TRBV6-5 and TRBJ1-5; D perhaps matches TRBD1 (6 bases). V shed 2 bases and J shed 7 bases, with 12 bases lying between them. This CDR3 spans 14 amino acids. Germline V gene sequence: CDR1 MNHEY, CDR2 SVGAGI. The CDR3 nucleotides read TGTGCCAGCAGTTACGCCACAGGGACGCAGCCCCAGCATTTT. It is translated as CASSYATGTQPQHF.

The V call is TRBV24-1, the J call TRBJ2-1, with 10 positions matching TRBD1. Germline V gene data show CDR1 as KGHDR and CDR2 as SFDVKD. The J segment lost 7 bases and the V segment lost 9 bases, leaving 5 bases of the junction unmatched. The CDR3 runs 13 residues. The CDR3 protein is CATGQGVKNEQFF. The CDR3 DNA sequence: TGTGCCACCGGACAGGGGGTAAAAAATGAGCAGTTCTTC.

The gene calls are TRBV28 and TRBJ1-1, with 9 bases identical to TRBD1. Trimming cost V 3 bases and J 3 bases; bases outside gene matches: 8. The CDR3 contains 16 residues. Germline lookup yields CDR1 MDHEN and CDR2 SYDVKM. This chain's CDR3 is CASSLGTGQPDTEAFF. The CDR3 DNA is TGTGCCAGCAGTTTGGGGACAGGGCAACCTGACACTGAAGCTTTCTTT. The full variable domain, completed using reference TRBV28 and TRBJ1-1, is DVKVTQSSRYLVKRTGEKVFLECVQDMDHENMFWYRQDPGLGLRLIYFSYDVKMKEKGDIPEGYSVSREKKERFSLILESASTNQTSMYLCASSLGTGQPDTEAFFGQGTRLTVV.

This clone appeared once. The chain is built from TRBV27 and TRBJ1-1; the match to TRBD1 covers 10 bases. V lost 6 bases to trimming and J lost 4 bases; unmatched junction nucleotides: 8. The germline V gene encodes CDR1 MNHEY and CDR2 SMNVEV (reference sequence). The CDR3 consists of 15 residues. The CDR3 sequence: CASRFGQGGGTEAFF. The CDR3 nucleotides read TGTGCCAGCAGATTCGGACAGGGGGGAGGCACTGAAGCTTTCTTT.

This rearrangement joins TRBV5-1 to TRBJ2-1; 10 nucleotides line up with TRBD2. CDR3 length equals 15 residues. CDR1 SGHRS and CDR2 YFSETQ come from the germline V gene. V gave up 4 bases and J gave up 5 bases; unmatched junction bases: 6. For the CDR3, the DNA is TGCGCCAGCAGCGATCTAGCGGGGGTCGACAATGAGCAGTTCTTC. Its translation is CASSDLAGVDNEQFF.

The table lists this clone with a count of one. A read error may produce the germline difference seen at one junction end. The CDR3 protein is CASSPRGNSEAFF. The CDR3 nucleotides read TGTGCCAGCAGCCCACGGGGGAACAGTGAAGCTTTCTTT. This rearrangement joins TRBV7-3 to TRBJ1-1; a weak D match, TRBD1 (5 bases). This CDR3 has 13 amino acids. Germline V lookup: CDR1 SGHTA, CDR2 FQGTGA.

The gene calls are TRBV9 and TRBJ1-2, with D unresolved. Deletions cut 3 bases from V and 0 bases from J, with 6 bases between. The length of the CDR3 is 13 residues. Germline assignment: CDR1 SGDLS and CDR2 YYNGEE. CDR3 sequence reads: CASSAGANYGYTF. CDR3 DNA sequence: TGTGCCAGCAGCGCGGGAGCTAACTATGGCTACACCTTC.

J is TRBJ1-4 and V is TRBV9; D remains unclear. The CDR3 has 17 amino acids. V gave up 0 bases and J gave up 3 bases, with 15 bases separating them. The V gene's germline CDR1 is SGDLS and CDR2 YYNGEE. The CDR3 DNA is TGTGCCAGCAGCGTAGGTGCGGCGGGTAGGGCTAATGAAAAACTGTTTTTT. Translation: CASSVGAAGRANEKLFF.

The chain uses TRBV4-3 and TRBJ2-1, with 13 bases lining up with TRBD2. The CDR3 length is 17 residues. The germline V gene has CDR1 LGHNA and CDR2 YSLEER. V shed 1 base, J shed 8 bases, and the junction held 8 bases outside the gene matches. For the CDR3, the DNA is TGCGCCAGCAGCCAAGGTACAGGGACTAGCGGGATGTATGAGCAGTTCTTC. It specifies CASSQGTGTSGMYEQFF.

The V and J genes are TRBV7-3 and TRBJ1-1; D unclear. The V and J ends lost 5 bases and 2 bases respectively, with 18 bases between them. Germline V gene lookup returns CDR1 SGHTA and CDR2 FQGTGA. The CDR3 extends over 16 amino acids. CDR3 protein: CASSPSVGAINTEAFF. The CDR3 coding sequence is TGTGCCAGCAGCCCCTCAGTGGGCGCTATCAACACTGAAGCTTTCTTT.

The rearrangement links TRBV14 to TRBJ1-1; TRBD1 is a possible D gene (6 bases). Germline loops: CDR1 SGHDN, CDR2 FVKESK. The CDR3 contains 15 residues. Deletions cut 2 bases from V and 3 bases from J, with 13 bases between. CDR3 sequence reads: CASSQLLGAHTEAFF. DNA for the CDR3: TGTGCCAGCAGCCAACTACTGGGGGCGCACACTGAAGCTTTCTTT.

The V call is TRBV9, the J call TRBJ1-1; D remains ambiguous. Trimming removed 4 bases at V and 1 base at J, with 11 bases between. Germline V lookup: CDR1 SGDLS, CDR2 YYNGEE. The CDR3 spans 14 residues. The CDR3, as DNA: TGTGCCAGCAGCCCCTTCGGACGGAACACTGAAGCTTTCTTT. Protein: CASSPFGRNTEAFF.

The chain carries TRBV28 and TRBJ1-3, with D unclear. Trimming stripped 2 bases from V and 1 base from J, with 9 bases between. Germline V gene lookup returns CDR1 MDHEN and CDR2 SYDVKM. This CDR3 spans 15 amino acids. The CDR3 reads CASSLRPPSGNTIYF. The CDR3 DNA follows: TGTGCCAGCAGTTTACGACCGCCGTCTGGAAACACCATATATTTT. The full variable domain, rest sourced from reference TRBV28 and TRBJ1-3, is DVKVTQSSRYLVKRTGEKVFLECVQDMDHENMFWYRQDPGLGLRLIYFSYDVKMKEKGDIPEGYSVSREKKERFSLILESASTNQTSMYLCASSLRPPSGNTIYFGEGSWLTVV.